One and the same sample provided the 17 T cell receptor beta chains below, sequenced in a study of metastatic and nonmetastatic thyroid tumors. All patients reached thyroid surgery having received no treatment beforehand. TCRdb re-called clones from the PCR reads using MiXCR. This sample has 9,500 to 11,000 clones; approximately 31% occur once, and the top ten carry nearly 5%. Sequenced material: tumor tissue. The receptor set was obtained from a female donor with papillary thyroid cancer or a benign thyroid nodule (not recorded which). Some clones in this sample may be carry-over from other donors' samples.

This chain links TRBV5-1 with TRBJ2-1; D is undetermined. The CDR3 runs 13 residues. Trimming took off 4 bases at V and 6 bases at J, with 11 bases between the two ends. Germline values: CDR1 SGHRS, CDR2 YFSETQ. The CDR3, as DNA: TGCGCCAGCAGCACCGACTGGGGCAATGAGCAGTTCTTC. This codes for CASSTDWGNEQFF.

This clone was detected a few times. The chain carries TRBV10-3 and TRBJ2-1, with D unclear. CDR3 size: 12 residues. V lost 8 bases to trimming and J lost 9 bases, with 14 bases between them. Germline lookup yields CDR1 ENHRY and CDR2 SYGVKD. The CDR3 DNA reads TGTGCCATCGAACATGGCTGGGGTGAGCAGTTCTTC. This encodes CAIEHGWGEQFF.

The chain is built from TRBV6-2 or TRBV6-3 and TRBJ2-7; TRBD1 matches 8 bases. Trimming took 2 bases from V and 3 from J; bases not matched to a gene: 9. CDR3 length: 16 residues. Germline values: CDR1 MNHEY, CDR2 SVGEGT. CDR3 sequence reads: CASSYAVRTGCYEQYF. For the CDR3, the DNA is TGTGCCAGCAGTTACGCGGTCCGGACAGGGTGCTACGAGCAGTACTTC.

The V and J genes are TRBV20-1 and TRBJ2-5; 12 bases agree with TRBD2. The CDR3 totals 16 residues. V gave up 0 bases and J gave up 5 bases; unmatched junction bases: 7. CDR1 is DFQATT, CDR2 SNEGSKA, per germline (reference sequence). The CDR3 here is CSARERLAGDSETQYF. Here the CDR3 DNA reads TGCAGTGCTAGAGAGCGACTAGCGGGAGATTCGGAGACCCAGTACTTC.

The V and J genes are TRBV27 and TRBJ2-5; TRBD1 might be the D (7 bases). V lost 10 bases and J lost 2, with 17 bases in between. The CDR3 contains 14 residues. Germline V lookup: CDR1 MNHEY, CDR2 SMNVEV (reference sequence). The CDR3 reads CATGPGGLQETQYF. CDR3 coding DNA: TGTGCCACCGGGCCAGGGGGGTTACAAGAGACCCAGTACTTC.

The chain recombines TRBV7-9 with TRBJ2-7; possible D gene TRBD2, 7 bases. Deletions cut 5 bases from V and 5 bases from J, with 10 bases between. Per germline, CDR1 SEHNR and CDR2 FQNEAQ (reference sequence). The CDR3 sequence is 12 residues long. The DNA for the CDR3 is TGTGCCAGCAGCCGGGGGGACAACGAGCAGTACTTC. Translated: CASSRGDNEQYF. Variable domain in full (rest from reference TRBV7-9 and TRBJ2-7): DTGVSQNPRHKITKRGQNVTFRCDPISEHNRLYWYRQTLGQGPEFLTYFQNEAQLEKSRLLSDRFSAERPKGSFSTLEIQRTEQGDSAMYLCASSRGDNEQYFGPGTRLTVT.

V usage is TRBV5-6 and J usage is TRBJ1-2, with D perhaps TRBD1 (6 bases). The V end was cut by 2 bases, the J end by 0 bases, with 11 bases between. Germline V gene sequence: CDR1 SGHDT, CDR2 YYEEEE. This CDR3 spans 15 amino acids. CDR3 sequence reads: CASSLQGLSNYGYTF. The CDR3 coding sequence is TGTGCCAGCAGCTTACAGGGTCTTTCTAACTATGGCTACACCTTC.

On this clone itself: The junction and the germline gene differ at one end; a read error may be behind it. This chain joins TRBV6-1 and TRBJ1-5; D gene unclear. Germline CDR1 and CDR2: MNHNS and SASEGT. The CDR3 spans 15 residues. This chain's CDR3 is CASSEGQWMNHPQHF. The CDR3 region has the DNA TGTGCCAGCAGTGAAGGGCAGTGGATGAATCATCCCCAGCATTTT.

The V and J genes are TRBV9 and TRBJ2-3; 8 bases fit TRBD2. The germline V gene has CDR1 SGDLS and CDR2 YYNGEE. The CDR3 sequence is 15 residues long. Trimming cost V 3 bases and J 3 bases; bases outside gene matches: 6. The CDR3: CASSDGTRVTDTQYF. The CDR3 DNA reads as TGTGCCAGCAGCGATGGGACTAGGGTAACAGATACGCAGTATTTT.

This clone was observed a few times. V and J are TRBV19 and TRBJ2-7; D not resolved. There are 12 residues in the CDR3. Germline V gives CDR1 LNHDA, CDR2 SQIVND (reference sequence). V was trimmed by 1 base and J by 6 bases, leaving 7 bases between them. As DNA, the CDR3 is TGTGCCAGTAGTATAGTGGACGGCGAGCAGTACTTC. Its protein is CASSIVDGEQYF. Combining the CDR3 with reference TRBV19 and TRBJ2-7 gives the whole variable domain DGGITQSPKYLFRKEGQNVTLSCEQNLNHDAMYWYRQDPGQGLRLIYYSQIVNDFQKGDIAEGYSVSREKKESFPLTVTSAQKNPTAFYLCASSIVDGEQYFGPGTRLTVT.

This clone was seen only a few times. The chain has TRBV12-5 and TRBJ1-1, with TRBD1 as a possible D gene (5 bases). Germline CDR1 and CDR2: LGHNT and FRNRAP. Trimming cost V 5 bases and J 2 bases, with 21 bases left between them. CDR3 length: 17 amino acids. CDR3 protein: CASGLRTPGTVNTEAFF. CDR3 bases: TGTGCTAGTGGTCTGCGGACACCCGGGACGGTTAACACTGAAGCTTTCTTT.

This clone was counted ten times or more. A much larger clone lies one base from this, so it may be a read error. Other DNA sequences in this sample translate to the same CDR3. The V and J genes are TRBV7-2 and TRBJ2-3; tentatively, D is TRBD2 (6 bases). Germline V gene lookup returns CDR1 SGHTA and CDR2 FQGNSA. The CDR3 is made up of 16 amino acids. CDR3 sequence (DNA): TGTGCCAGCAGCACCTGGCCAACTAGCCCCACAGATACACAGTATTTT. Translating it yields CASSTWPTSPTDTQYF.

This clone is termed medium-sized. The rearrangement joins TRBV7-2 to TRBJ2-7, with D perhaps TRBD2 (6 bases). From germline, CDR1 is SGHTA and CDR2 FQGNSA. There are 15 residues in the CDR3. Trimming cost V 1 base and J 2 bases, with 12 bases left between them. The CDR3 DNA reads TGTGCCAGCAGCTTAGATGGCGGGAAGGCCTACGAGCAGTACTTC. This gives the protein CASSLDGGKAYEQYF.

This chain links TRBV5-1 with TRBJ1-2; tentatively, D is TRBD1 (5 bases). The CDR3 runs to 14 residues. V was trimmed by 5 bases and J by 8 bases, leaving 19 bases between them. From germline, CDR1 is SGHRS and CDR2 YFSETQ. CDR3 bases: TGCGCCAGCAGGAAAGGTCGGGACCAGGCAGGCTACACCTTC. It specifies CASRKGRDQAGYTF.

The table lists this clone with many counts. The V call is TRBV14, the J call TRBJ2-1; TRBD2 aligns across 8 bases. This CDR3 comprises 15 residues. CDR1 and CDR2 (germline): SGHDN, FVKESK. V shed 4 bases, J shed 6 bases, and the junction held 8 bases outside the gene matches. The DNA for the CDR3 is TGTGCCAGCAGCCTTGGCAGCGGGAGACTCAATGAGCAGTTCTTC. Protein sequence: CASSLGSGRLNEQFF.

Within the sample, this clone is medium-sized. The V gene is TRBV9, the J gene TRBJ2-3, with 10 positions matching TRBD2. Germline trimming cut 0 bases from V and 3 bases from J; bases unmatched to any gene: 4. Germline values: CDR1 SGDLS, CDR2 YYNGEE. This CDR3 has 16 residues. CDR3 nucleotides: TGTGCCAGCAGCGTAGCCCCTAGCGGGAGAACAGATACGCAGTATTTT. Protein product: CASSVAPSGRTDTQYF.

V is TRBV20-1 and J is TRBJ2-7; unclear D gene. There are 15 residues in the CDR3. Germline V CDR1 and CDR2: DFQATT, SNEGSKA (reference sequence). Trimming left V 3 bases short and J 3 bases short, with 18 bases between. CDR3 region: CSARASRGSGYEQYF. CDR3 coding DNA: TGCAGTGCTAGGGCGTCACGTGGCTCAGGCTACGAGCAGTACTTC.